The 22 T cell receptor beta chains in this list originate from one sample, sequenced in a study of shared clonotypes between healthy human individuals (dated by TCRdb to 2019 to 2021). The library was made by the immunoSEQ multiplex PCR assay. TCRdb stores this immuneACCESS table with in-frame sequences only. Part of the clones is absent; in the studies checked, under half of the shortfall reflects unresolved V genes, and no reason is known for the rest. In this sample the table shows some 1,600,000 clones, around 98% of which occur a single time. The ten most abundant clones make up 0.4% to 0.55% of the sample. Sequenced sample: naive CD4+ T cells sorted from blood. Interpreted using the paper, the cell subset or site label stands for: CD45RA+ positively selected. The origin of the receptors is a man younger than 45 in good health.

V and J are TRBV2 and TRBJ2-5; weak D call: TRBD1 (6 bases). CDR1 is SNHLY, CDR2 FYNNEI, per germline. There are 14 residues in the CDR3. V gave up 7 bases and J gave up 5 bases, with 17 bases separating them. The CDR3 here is CASKGEWNSETQYF. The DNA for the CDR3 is TGTGCCAGCAAGGGGGAGTGGAATTCGGAGACCCAGTACTTC.

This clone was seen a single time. CDR3 residues: CASSLLWKRNTEAFF. In DNA form, the CDR3 reads TGTGCCAGCAGCTTACTATGGAAACGGAACACTGAAGCTTTCTTT. The rearrangement links TRBV7-8 to TRBJ1-1; D is unresolved. V lost 2 bases and J lost 1, with 11 bases in between. Germline lookup yields CDR1 SGHVS and CDR2 FQNEAQ. The CDR3 spans 15 residues. Full variable domain (missing parts from reference TRBV7-8 and TRBJ1-1): GAGVSQSPRYKVAKRGQDVALRCDPISGHVSLFWYQQALGQGPEFLTYFQNEAQLDKSGLPSDRFFAERPEGSVSTLKIQRTQQEDSAVYLCASSLLWKRNTEAFFGQGTRLTVV.

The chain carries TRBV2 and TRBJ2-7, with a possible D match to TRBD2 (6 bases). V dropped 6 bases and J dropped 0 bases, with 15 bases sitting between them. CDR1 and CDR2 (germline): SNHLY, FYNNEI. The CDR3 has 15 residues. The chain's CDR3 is CASSTTSTGSYEQYF. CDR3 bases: TGTGCCAGCAGCACTACTAGCACGGGCTCCTACGAGCAGTACTTC.

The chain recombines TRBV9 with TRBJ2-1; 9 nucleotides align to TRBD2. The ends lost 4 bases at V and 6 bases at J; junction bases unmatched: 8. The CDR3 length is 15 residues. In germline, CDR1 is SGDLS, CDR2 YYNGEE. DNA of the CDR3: TGTGCCAGCAGCCCGCGGGAGGGTTATGTCAATGAGCAGTTCTTC. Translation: CASSPREGYVNEQFF.

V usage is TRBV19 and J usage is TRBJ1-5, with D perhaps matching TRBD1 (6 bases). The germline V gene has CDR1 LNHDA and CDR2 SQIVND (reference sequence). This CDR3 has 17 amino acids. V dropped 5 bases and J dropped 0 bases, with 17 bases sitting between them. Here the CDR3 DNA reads TGTGCCAGTAGTTCCCCACAGGGCGAGAATAGCAATCAGCCCCAGCATTTT. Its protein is CASSSPQGENSNQPQHF.

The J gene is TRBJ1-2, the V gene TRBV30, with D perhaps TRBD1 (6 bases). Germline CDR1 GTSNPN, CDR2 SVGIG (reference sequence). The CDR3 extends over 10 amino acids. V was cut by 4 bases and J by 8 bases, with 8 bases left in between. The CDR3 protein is CAWTGEGYTF. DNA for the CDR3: TGTGCCTGGACAGGGGAGGGCTACACCTTC.

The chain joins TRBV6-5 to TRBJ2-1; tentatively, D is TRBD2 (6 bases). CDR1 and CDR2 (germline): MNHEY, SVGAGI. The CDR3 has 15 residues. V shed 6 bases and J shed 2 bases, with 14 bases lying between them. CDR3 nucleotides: TGTGCCAGCAGGTCTGATACGGGGGCCTACAATGAGCAGTTCTTC. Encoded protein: CASRSDTGAYNEQFF.

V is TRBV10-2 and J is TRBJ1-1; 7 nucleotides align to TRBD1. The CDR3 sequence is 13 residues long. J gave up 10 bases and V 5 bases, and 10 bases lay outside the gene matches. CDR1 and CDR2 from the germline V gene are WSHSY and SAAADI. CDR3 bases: TGCGCCAGCAGTAGGGAGAGGGGGCAGAGAGCTTTCTTT. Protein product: CASSRERGQRAFF.

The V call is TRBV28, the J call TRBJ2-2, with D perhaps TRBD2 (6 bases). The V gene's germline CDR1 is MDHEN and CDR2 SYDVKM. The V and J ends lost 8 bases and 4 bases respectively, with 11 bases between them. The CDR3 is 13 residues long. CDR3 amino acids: CASGEAGTGELFF. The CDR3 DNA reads TGTGCCAGCGGGGAGGCTGGCACCGGGGAGCTGTTTTTT.

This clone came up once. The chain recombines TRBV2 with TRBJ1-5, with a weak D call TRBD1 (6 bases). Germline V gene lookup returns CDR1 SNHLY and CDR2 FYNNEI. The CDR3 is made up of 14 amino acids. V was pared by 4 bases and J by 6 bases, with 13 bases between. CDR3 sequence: CASSGEGVFQPQHF. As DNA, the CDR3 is TGTGCCAGCAGTGGGGAGGGGGTTTTTCAGCCCCAGCATTTT. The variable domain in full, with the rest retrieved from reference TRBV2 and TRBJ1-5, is EPEVTQTPSHQVTQMGQEVILRCVPISNHLYFYWYRQILGQKVEFLVSFYNNEISEKSEIFDDQFSVERPDGSNFTLKIRSTKLEDSAMYFCASSGEGVFQPQHFGDGTRLSIL.

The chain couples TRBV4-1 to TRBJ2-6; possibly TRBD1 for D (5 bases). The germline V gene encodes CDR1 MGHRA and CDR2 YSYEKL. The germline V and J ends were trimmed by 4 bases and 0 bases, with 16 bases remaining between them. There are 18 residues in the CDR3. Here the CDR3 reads CASSPTRGQLSGANVLTF. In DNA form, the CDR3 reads TGCGCCAGCAGCCCAACCCGCGGACAACTCTCTGGGGCCAACGTCCTGACTTTC.

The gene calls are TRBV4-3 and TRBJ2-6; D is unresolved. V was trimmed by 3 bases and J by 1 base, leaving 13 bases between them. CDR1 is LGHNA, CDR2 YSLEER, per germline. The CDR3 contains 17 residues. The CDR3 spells CASSQFYNPSGANVLTF. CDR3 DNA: TGCGCCAGCAGCCAGTTCTATAACCCATCTGGGGCCAACGTCCTGACTTTC.

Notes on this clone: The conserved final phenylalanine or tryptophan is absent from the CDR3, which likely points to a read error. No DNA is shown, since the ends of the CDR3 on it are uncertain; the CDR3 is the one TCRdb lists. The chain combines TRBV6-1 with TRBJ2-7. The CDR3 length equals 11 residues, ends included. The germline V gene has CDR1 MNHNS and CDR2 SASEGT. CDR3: CASSEPGTDGL.

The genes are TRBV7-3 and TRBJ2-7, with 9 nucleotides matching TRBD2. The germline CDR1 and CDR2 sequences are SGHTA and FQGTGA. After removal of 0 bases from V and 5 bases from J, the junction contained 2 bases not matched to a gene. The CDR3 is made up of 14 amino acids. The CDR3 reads CASSLTSGSDEQYF. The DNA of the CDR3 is TGTGCCAGCAGCTTAACTAGCGGGAGTGACGAGCAGTACTTC.

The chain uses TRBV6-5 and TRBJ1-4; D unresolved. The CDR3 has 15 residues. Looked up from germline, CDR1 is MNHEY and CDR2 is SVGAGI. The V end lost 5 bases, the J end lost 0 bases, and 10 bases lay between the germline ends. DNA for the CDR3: TGTGCCAGCAGTAATGGCGGCGCAACTAATGAAAAACTGTTTTTT. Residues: CASSNGGATNEKLFF.

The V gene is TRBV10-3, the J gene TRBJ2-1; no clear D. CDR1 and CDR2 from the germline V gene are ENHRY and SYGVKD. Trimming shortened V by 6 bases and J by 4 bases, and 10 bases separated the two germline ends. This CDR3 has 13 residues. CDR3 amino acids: CAIRTYPYNEQFF. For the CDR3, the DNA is TGTGCCATCAGAACCTACCCGTACAATGAGCAGTTCTTC.

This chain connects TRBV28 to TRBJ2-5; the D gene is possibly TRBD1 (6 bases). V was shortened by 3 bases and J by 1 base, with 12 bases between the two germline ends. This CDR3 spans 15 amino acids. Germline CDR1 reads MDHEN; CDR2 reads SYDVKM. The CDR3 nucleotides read TGTGCCAGCAGTTTTAGGGACATGACCCAAGAGACCCAGTACTTC. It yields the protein CASSFRDMTQETQYF.

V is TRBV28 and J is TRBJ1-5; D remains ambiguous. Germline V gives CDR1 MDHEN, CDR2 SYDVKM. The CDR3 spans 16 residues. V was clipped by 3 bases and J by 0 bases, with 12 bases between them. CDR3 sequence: CASSFPRAHSNQPQHF. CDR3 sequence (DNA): TGTGCCAGCAGTTTCCCCCGGGCCCATAGCAATCAGCCCCAGCATTTT.

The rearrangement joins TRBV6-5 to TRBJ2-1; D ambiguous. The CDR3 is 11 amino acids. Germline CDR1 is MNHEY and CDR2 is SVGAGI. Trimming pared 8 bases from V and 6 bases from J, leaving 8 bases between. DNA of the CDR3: TGTGCCAGCGGCGATACCAATGAGCAGTTCTTC. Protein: CASGDTNEQFF.

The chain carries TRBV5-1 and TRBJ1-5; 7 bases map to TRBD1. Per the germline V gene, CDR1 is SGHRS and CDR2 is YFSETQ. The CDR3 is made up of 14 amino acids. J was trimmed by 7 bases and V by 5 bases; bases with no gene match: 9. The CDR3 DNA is TGCGCCAGCAGACCTGACAGGGAAGGCCAGCCCCAGCATTTT. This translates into CASRPDREGQPQHF. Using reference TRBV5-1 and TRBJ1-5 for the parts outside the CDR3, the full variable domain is KAGVTQTPRYLIKTRGQQVTLSCSPISGHRSVSWYQQTPGQGLQFLFEYFSETQRNKGNFPGRFSGRQFSNSRSEMNVSTLELGDSALYLCASRPDREGQPQHFGDGTRLSIL.

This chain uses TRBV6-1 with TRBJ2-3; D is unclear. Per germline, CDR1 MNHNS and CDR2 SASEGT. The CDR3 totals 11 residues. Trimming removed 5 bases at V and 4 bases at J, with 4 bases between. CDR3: CASSTADTQYF. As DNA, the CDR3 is TGTGCCAGCAGTACCGCAGATACGCAGTATTTT.

The CDR3 loop reads CASSLKARTDTQYF. The CDR3, as DNA: TGCGCCAGCAGCTTGAAGGCTCGCACAGATACGCAGTATTTT. This sequence joins TRBV5-1 and TRBJ2-3, with no clear D. Germline assignment: CDR1 SGHRS and CDR2 YFSETQ. CDR3 length: 14 amino acids. V lost 1 base and J lost 1, with 7 bases in between.